This T cell receptor (beta chain) was captured by sequencing in a study of T cell repertoires in cytomegalovirus infection. Germline V gene data show CDR1 as SQVTM and CDR2 as ANQGSEA. V gave up 2 bases and J gave up 10 bases, with 20 bases separating them. The CDR3 is made up of 15 amino acids. TCRdb re-analysed the reads in MiXCR, keeping a single row per CDR3 protein. The table has approximately 550,000 distinct CDR3 sequences, 16% seen once. Sequencing was done on a sample of CD8+ T cells from PBMCs. This sequence joins TRBV29-1 and TRBJ2-2; a weak D match, TRBD2 (6 bases). The origin of this receptor is a human donor in good health (CMV status not recorded). Some clones in this sample may be carry-over from other donors' samples. CDR3: CSVELSGSLPEELFF. DNA of the CDR3: TGCAGCGTTGAATTAAGCGGGTCTCTTCCGGAGGAGCTGTTTTTT.